This T cell receptor beta chain was recorded in a study of T cell repertoires in cytomegalovirus infection. The CDR3 is 18 amino acids. V dropped 2 bases and J dropped 4 bases, with 23 bases sitting between them. Germline CDR1 and CDR2: SEHNR and FQNEAQ (reference sequence). A single record per CDR3 protein comes from TCRdb applying MiXCR to the reads. The table shows roughly 630,000 distinct CDR3 sequences, with approximately 24% occurring only once. Worth noting for this clonotype: Its antigen is unidentified.

Regarding the study as a whole: It was HLA-C-restricted CMV-specific TCR beta clonotypes that dominated the response ex vivo.

Sequenced input: CD8+ T cells from PBMCs. The receptor comes from a human donor in good health (CMV status not recorded). Some clones in this sample may be carry-over from other donors' samples. The rearrangement joins TRBV7-9 to TRBJ1-1; D unclear. In DNA, the CDR3 is TGTGCCAGCAGCTTAAATCGGATCCAAGCAGGCCCCGGCACTGAAGCTTTCTTT. It yields the protein CASSLNRIQAGPGTEAFF.